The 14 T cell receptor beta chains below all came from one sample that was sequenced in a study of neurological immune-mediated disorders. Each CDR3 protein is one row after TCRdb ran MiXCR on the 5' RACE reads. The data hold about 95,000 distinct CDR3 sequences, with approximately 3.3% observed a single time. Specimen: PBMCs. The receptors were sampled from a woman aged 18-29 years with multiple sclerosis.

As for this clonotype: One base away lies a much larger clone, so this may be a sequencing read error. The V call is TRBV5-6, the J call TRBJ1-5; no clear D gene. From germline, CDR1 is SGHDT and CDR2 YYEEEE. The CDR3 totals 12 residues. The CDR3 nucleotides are TGTGCCAGCAGCTCTCCTGGCCAGCACCAGCATTTT. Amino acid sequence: CASSSPGQHQHF.

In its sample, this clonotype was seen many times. As DNA, the CDR3 is TGCAGTGCCCTTAGCGGGGTTGAAGGGACCCAGTACTTC. Residues: CSALSGVEGTQYF. This chain connects TRBV20-1 to TRBJ2-5; 8 bases map to TRBD2. The length of the CDR3 is 13 residues. Germline trimming cut 6 bases from V and 7 bases from J; bases unmatched to any gene: 10. Germline lookup yields CDR1 DFQATT and CDR2 SNEGSKA (reference sequence).

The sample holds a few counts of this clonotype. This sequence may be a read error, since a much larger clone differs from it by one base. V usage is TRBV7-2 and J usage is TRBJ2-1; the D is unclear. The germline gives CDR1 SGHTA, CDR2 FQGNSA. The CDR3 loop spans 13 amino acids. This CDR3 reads CASSLRSYNAQFF. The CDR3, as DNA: TGTGCCAGCAGCTTAAGAAGTTACAATGCGCAGTTCTTC. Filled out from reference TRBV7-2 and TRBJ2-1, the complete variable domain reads GAGVSQSPSNKVTEKGKDVELRCDPISGHTALYWYRQSLGQGLEFLIYFQGNSAPDKSGLPSDRFSAERTGGSVSTLTIQRTQQEDSAVYLCASSLRSYNAQFFGPGTRLTVL.

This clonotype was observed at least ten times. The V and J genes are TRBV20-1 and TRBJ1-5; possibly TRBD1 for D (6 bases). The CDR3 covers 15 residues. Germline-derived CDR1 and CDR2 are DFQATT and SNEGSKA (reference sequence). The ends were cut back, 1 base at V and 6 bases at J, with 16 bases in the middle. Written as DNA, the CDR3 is TGCAGTGCTAGAGGGACAGATCCCATCACTCAGCCCCAGCATTTT. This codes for CSARGTDPITQPQHF.

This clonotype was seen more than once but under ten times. Here the CDR3 DNA reads TGTGCCAGCAGCTCCACCGTGCGGGGGGACTACGAGCAGTACTTC. Translation gives CASSSTVRGDYEQYF. The V call is TRBV7-2, the J call TRBJ2-7; 8 bases are a match to TRBD2. Per germline, CDR1 SGHTA and CDR2 FQGNSA. CDR3 size: 15 residues. The V gene end was trimmed by 4 bases and the J gene end by 3 bases; junction bases not matched to a gene: 8.

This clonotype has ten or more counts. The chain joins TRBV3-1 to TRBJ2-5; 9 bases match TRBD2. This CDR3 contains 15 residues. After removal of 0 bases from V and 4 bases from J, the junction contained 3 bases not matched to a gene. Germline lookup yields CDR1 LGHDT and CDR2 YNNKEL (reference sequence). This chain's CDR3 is CASSQDASGAETQYF. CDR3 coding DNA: TGTGCCAGCAGCCAAGACGCTAGCGGGGCAGAGACCCAGTACTTC.

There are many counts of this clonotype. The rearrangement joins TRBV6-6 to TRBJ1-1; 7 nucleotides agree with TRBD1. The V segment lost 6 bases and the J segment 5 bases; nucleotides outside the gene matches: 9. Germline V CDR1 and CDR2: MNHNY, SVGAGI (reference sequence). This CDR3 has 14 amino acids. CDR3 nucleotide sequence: TGTGCCAGCAGACCAGGGACAGCCATGACTGAAGCTTTCTTT. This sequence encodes CASRPGTAMTEAFF.

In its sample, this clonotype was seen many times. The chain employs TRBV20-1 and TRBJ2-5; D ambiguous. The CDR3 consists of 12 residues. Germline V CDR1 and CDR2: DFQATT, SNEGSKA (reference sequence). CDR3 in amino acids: CRERVRRETQYF. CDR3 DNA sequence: TGCAGAGAGCGTGTTAGGCGGGAGACCCAGTACTTC.

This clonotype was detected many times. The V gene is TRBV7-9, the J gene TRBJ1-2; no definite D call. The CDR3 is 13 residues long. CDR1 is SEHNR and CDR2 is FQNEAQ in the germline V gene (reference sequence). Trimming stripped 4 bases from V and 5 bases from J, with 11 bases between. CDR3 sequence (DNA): TGTGCCAGCAGCTCTGGCGCTATTTATGGCTACACCTTC. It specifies CASSSGAIYGYTF.

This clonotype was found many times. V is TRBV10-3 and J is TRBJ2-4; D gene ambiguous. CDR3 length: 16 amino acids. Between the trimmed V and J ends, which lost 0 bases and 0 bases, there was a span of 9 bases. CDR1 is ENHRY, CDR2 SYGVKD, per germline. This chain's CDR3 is CAISESQVLAKNIQYF. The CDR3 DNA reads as TGTGCCATCAGTGAGTCCCAGGTCCTAGCCAAAAACATTCAGTACTTC.

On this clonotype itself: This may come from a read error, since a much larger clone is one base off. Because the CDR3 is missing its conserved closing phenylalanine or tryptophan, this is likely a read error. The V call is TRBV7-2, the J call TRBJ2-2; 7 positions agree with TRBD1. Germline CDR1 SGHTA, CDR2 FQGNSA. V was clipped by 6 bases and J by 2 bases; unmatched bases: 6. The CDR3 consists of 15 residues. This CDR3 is CASRPPGGNTGELFC. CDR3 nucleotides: TGTGCCAGCAGACCCCCAGGGGGAAACACCGGGGAGCTGTTTTGT.

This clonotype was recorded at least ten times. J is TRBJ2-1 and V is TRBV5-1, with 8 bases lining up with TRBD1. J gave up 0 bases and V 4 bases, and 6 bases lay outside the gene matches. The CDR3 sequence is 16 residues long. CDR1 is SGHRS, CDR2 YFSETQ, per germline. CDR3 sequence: CASSLLTGASYNEQFF. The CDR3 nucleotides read TGCGCCAGCAGCCTGCTGACAGGGGCCTCCTACAATGAGCAGTTCTTC.

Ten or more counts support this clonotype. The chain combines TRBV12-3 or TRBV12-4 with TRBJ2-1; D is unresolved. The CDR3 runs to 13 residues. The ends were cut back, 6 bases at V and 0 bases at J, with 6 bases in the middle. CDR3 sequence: CASRAGSYNEQFF. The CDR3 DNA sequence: TGTGCCAGCAGAGCAGGCTCCTACAATGAGCAGTTCTTC.

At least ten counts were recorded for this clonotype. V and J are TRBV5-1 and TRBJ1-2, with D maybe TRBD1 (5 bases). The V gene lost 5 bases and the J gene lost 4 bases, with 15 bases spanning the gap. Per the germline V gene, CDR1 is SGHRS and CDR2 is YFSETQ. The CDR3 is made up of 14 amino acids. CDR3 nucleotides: TGCGCCAGCAGTTCCGTGGGCCAGGGCTATGGCTACACCTTC. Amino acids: CASSSVGQGYGYTF.